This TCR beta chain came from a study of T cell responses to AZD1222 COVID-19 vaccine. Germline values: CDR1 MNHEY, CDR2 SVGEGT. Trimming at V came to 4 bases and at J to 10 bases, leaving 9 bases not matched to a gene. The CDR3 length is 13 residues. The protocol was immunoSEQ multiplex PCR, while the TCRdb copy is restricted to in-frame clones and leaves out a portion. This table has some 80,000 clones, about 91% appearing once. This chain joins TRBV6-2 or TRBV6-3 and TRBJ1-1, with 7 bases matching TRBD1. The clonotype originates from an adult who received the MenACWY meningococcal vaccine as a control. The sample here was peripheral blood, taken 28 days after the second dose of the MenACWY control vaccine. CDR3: CASSSQPQGGAFF. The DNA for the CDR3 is TGTGCCAGCAGTTCCCAACCCCAGGGGGGAGCTTTCTTT.